What follows are 17 T cell receptor beta chains derived from one specimen sequenced in a study of liver allograft versus peripheral blood T cells. For the study at large: Peripheral blood of the recipients supplied T cell receptor repertoires that were compared with those in transplanted livers.

TCRdb re-derived calls from the reads in MiXCR, one entry per CDR3 protein. The repertoire holds 8,900 or so distinct CDR3 sequences, with roughly 22% as singletons. Receptor source: a human patient who had a liver transplant. Some T cells may be graft donor cells.

This clonotype is termed medium-sized. The rearrangement uses TRBV19 and TRBJ1-2, with D hard to call. Germline V gives CDR1 LNHDA, CDR2 SQIVND (reference sequence). V was trimmed by 6 bases and J by 10 bases, leaving 21 bases between them. CDR3 length: 14 amino acids. The CDR3 protein is CASRRKDGADIYTF. The CDR3 nucleotides read TGTGCCAGTAGACGGAAAGATGGCGCCGATATCTACACCTTC.

The chain recombines TRBV12-3 or TRBV12-4 with TRBJ1-3; D unresolved. The CDR3 totals 14 residues. V shed 5 bases and J shed 3 bases, with 11 bases lying between them. Here the CDR3 reads CASSLRHLGNTIYF. Here the CDR3 DNA reads TGTGCCAGCAGTCTGCGGCACCTTGGAAACACCATATATTTT.

By frequency in the sample, this clonotype is large. The V and J genes are TRBV18 and TRBJ2-1; 7 nucleotides agree with TRBD1. The V gene end was trimmed by 4 bases and the J gene end by 6 bases; junction bases not matched to a gene: 12. Germline lookup yields CDR1 KGHSH and CDR2 LQKENI. The length of the CDR3 is 16 residues. Written as DNA, the CDR3 is TGTGCCAGCTCACGAAAGGACAGGTCCCTGAGCAATGAGCAGTTCTTC. Amino acids: CASSRKDRSLSNEQFF.

This clonotype showed up just a few times. The chain links TRBV24-1 to TRBJ1-5; D gene ambiguous. The V end was cut by 5 bases, the J end by 0 bases, with 10 bases between. The CDR3 is 15 amino acids. The germline V gene encodes CDR1 KGHDR and CDR2 SFDVKD. The CDR3 bases are TGTGCCACCAGTGGGGGTCAATATAGCAATCAGCCCCAGCATTTT. This translates into CATSGGQYSNQPQHF.

J is TRBJ1-5 and V is TRBV6-6; 10 nucleotides agree with TRBD1. The V gene end was trimmed by 5 bases and the J gene end by 5 bases; junction bases not matched to a gene: 9. CDR1 is MNHNY, CDR2 SVGAGI, per germline (reference sequence). The CDR3 is 16 residues long. CDR3 loop: CASSPRTGGSDQPQHF. The DNA for the CDR3 is TGTGCCAGCAGTCCCCGGACAGGGGGTTCCGATCAGCCCCAGCATTTT.

This clonotype was detected ten times or more. V and J are TRBV19 and TRBJ1-5, with D hard to call. CDR1 is LNHDA and CDR2 is SQIVND in the germline V gene (reference sequence). V gave up 3 bases and J gave up 1 base, with 10 bases separating them. The CDR3 consists of 15 residues. CDR3 region: CASSIGSTSNQPQHF. DNA of the CDR3: TGTGCCAGTAGTATTGGCTCAACGAGCAATCAGCCCCAGCATTTT. Based on the CDR3 plus reference TRBV19 and TRBJ1-5, the full variable domain is DGGITQSPKYLFRKEGQNVTLSCEQNLNHDAMYWYRQDPGQGLRLIYYSQIVNDFQKGDIAEGYSVSREKKESFPLTVTSAQKNPTAFYLCASSIGSTSNQPQHFGDGTRLSIL.

This clonotype is medium-sized in the sample. This rearrangement joins TRBV6-5 to TRBJ2-4; the D is unclear. The CDR3 has 17 amino acids. V was pared by 3 bases and J by 0 bases, with 15 bases between. Germline loops: CDR1 MNHEY, CDR2 SVGAGI. The CDR3, as DNA: TGTGCCAGCAGTTATCGTGACCCTGGCCAAGCCAAAAACATTCAGTACTTC. Its translation: CASSYRDPGQAKNIQYF.

The sample holds many counts of this clonotype. The rearrangement links TRBV6-1 to TRBJ1-3; D is unclear. Germline V CDR1 and CDR2: MNHNS, SASEGT. Trimming shortened V by 6 bases and J by 0 bases, and 12 bases separated the two germline ends. The CDR3 length is 15 residues. The CDR3 coding sequence is TGTGCCAGCAGGCCCCAGACATTCTCTGGAAACACCATATATTTT. Translating gives CASRPQTFSGNTIYF.

Remarks on this clonotype: A single base separates this from a much larger clone, so it may be a read error. V gene TRBV28 combines with J gene TRBJ1-1; D possibly corresponds to TRBD1 (6 bases). CDR3 length: 13 residues. Trimming took off 9 bases at V and 1 base at J, with 12 bases between the two ends. Germline CDR1 reads MDHEN; CDR2 reads SYDVKM. The CDR3 here is CARRKGGNTEAFF. Here the CDR3 DNA reads TGTGCCAGGCGGAAAGGGGGGAACACTGAAGCTTTCTTT.

V gene TRBV28 combines with J gene TRBJ2-1, with 10 bases fitting TRBD2. This CDR3 region has 15 residues. Germline loops: CDR1 MDHEN, CDR2 SYDVKM. V lost 4 bases to trimming and J lost 9 bases; unmatched junction nucleotides: 9. The CDR3 DNA sequence: TGTGCCAGCAGTTCGCTAGCGGGGGCTAGAGGTGAGCAGTTCTTC. Translated: CASSSLAGARGEQFF.

J is TRBJ1-3 and V is TRBV19; D might be TRBD1 (6 bases). This CDR3 region has 15 residues. Trimming took off 6 bases at V and 0 bases at J, with 12 bases between the two ends. Looked up from germline, CDR1 is LNHDA and CDR2 is SQIVND (reference sequence). The CDR3 DNA is TGTGCCAGTAGCGGGCAGGGGATCTCTGGAAACACCATATATTTT. The encoded protein is CASSGQGISGNTIYF. Complete variable domain (other parts from reference TRBV19 and TRBJ1-3): DGGITQSPKYLFRKEGQNVTLSCEQNLNHDAMYWYRQDPGQGLRLIYYSQIVNDFQKGDIAEGYSVSREKKESFPLTVTSAQKNPTAFYLCASSGQGISGNTIYFGEGSWLTVV.

Judged by abundance, this clonotype is medium-sized. The gene calls are TRBV7-2 and TRBJ2-3; TRBD1 or TRBD2 may be the D gene (5 bases each). Looked up from germline, CDR1 is SGHTA and CDR2 is FQGNSA. Trimming shortened V by 1 base and J by 1 base, and 9 bases separated the two germline ends. This CDR3 has 15 amino acids. CDR3 coding DNA: TGTGCCAGCAGCTTAGACCGGGGCGGCACAGATACGCAGTATTTT. Protein: CASSLDRGGTDTQYF.

This clonotype is categorized as medium-sized. The genes are TRBV30 and TRBJ1-1; D gene unclear. Germline lookup yields CDR1 GTSNPN and CDR2 SVGIG (reference sequence). The CDR3 loop spans 13 amino acids. Trimming pared 4 bases from V and 1 base from J, leaving 10 bases between. The CDR3 DNA follows: TGTGCCTGGACAGGAGTATGGAACACTGAAGCTTTCTTT. This translates into CAWTGVWNTEAFF.

This clonotype has only one observation. The rearrangement joins TRBV9 to TRBJ1-3; D is unclear. This CDR3 spans 15 amino acids. CDR1 and CDR2 (germline): SGDLS, YYNGEE. V was cut by 3 bases and J by 0 bases, with 10 bases left in between. The CDR3 bases are TGTGCCAGCAGCGCCGGACGGCCCTCTGGAAACACCATATATTTT. Translating it yields CASSAGRPSGNTIYF.

The chain uses TRBV6-5 and TRBJ1-2; no clear D gene. V lost 7 bases and J 0 bases, leaving 15 bases between the germline ends. Germline-derived CDR1 and CDR2 are MNHEY and SVGAGI. This CDR3 is 15 amino acids long. CDR3: CASTRDFTANYGYTF. The CDR3 bases are TGTGCCAGCACCCGAGATTTCACAGCTAACTATGGCTACACCTTC.

By sample fraction, this clonotype is medium-sized. The J gene is TRBJ2-3, the V gene TRBV24-1, with D possibly called TRBD1 or TRBD2 (5 bases each). The CDR3 spans 13 residues. The ends were cut back, 9 bases at V and 2 bases at J, with 11 bases in the middle. Per the germline V gene, CDR1 is KGHDR and CDR2 is SFDVKD. CDR3 bases: TGTGCCACCTCGGGGCCCCCCACAGATACGCAGTATTTT. Protein: CATSGPPTDTQYF.

This chain uses TRBV6-5 with TRBJ2-7; tentatively, D is TRBD1 (5 bases). Trimming took off 8 bases at V and 6 bases at J, with 11 bases between the two ends. CDR1 is MNHEY, CDR2 SVGAGI, per germline. The CDR3 length is 11 residues. The CDR3 DNA sequence: TGTGCCAGCTATTGGGGCTCCGAGCAGTACTTC. Its protein product is CASYWGSEQYF.